These 18 T cell receptor beta chains originate from one sample sequenced in a study of blood T cell repertoires in COVID-19. The repertoire was sequenced with immunoSEQ multiplex PCR; TCRdb's copy has only in-frame clones and lacks some. The sample yields about 150,000 clones, around 82% seen once. Sequenced: peripheral blood. The receptor set was obtained from an elderly woman with acute or convalescent COVID-19.

The chain's CDR3 is CASSGDSGEADTQYF. CDR3 DNA: TGTGCCAGCAGCGGGGACTCCGGGGAGGCAGATACGCAGTATTTT. The chain links TRBV9 to TRBJ2-3, with D possibly TRBD2 on 6 matching bases. Per the germline V gene, CDR1 is SGDLS and CDR2 is YYNGEE. The CDR3 extends over 15 amino acids. V was cut by 3 bases and J by 4 bases, with 15 bases left in between.

The J gene is TRBJ1-3, the V gene TRBV6-6; D remains ambiguous. Trimming took 6 bases from V and 2 from J, leaving 17 bases between them. From germline, CDR1 is MNHNY and CDR2 SVGAGI (reference sequence). CDR3 size: 16 residues. This chain's CDR3 is CASSKTGRTTGNTIYF. CDR3 bases: TGTGCCAGCAGCAAAACCGGGAGGACTACTGGAAACACCATATATTTT.

The table lists this clone with a count of one. At one of its ends the junction is not consistent with the germline gene, which may arise from a read error. The chain carries TRBV9 and TRBJ2-7; 12 bases align to TRBD1. The CDR3 covers 15 residues. Looked up from germline, CDR1 is SGDLS and CDR2 is YYNGEE. This CDR3 reads CASSPGTGGSHEQYF. CDR3 nucleotide sequence: TGTGCCAGCAGCCCTGGGACAGGGGGCTCCCACGAGCAGTACTTC.

Written as DNA, the CDR3 is TGTGCCAGCAGCTTAGGGGGAGGGAGAGGAAATGGCTACACCTTC. Translation gives CASSLGGGRGNGYTF. The chain combines TRBV7-2 with TRBJ1-2; no clear D. Germline CDR1 SGHTA, CDR2 FQGNSA. The V gene lost 1 base and the J gene lost 6 bases, with 15 bases spanning the gap. The length of the CDR3 is 15 residues.

V and J are TRBV19 and TRBJ1-6, with D hard to call. From germline, CDR1 is LNHDA and CDR2 SQIVND (reference sequence). This CDR3 has 13 amino acids. Trimming took 1 base from V and 7 from J, leaving 5 bases between them. The CDR3 is CASSIGVNSPLHF. In nucleotides, the CDR3 is TGTGCCAGTAGTATAGGAGTGAATTCACCCCTCCACTTT.

The V call is TRBV4-3, the J call TRBJ2-7, with D perhaps TRBD2 (7 bases). V was cut by 0 bases and J by 10 bases, with 16 bases left in between. The CDR3 is 14 amino acids. Germline lookup yields CDR1 LGHNA and CDR2 YSLEER. CDR3 DNA sequence: TGCGCCAGCAGCCAAGATTCGGGGGCGGGGGTTCAGTACTTC. Translated: CASSQDSGAGVQYF.

The genes are TRBV19 and TRBJ1-4; 11 nucleotides match TRBD1. CDR1 is LNHDA and CDR2 is SQIVND in the germline V gene (reference sequence). V lost 6 bases to trimming and J lost 0 bases; unmatched junction nucleotides: 3. The CDR3 is 16 residues long. The CDR3 here is CASRGQGAATNEKLFF. DNA of the CDR3: TGTGCCAGTAGAGGACAGGGGGCGGCAACTAATGAAAAACTGTTTTTT. Using reference TRBV19 and TRBJ1-4 for the parts outside the CDR3, the full variable domain is DGGITQSPKYLFRKEGQNVTLSCEQNLNHDAMYWYRQDPGQGLRLIYYSQIVNDFQKGDIAEGYSVSREKKESFPLTVTSAQKNPTAFYLCASRGQGAATNEKLFFGSGTQLSVL.

The chain carries TRBV6-5 and TRBJ1-5; unclear D gene. The V gene lost 8 bases and the J gene lost 0 bases, with 5 bases spanning the gap. This CDR3 region has 12 residues. Germline V gene data show CDR1 as MNHEY and CDR2 as SVGAGI. CDR3 amino acids: CASRGSNQPQHF. CDR3 DNA sequence: TGTGCCAGCCGGGGTAGCAATCAGCCCCAGCATTTT.

V is TRBV19 and J is TRBJ2-2; 7 nucleotides match TRBD2. V dropped 2 bases and J dropped 5; count of bases not matched to a gene: 5. The CDR3 runs to 15 residues. Germline CDR1 is LNHDA and CDR2 is SQIVND (reference sequence). The CDR3: CASSISREGTGELFF. CDR3 coding DNA: TGTGCCAGTAGTATAAGCAGGGAGGGGACCGGGGAGCTGTTTTTT. Full variable domain (remainder filled in from reference TRBV19 and TRBJ2-2): DGGITQSPKYLFRKEGQNVTLSCEQNLNHDAMYWYRQDPGQGLRLIYYSQIVNDFQKGDIAEGYSVSREKKESFPLTVTSAQKNPTAFYLCASSISREGTGELFFGEGSRLTVL.

On this clone itself: The sample carries other DNA sequences with the same CDR3. The rearrangement uses TRBV25-1 and TRBJ2-7, with 11 positions matching TRBD1. V shed 3 bases and J 2 bases; nucleotides not matched to a gene: 3. The CDR3 runs to 15 residues. Germline V gene sequence: CDR1 MGHDK, CDR2 SYGVNS. In nucleotides, the CDR3 is TGTGCCAGCAGTGAGCCGGGACAGGGGGCCTACGAGCAGTACTTC. Amino acid sequence: CASSEPGQGAYEQYF.

The gene calls are TRBV9 and TRBJ2-5, with 10 bases identical to TRBD2. Germline values: CDR1 SGDLS, CDR2 YYNGEE. The junction had 8 bases not matched to a gene; V was cut back by 0 bases and J by 0 bases. This CDR3 is 18 amino acids long. The CDR3 loop is CASSVAVAGGPYQETQYF. CDR3 in DNA: TGTGCCAGCAGCGTAGCTGTAGCGGGGGGACCGTACCAAGAGACCCAGTACTTC. The full variable domain, with the rest looked up from reference TRBV9 and TRBJ2-5, is DSGVTQTPKHLITATGQRVTLRCSPRSGDLSVYWYQQSLDQGLQFLIQYYNGEERAKGNILERFSAQQFPDLHSELNLSSLELGDSALYFCASSVAVAGGPYQETQYFGPGTRLLVL.

V is TRBV20-1 and J is TRBJ2-7; TRBD2 agrees at 10 bases. CDR3 size: 15 residues. Per the germline V gene, CDR1 is DFQATT and CDR2 is SNEGSKA (reference sequence). Unmatched junction bases numbered 8, after V lost 3 bases and J lost 3 bases. The CDR3 reads CSASPLASGSYEQYF. CDR3 in DNA: TGCAGTGCTAGTCCCTTGGCTAGCGGGAGCTACGAGCAGTACTTC.

The chain carries TRBV18 and TRBJ1-3, with 7 bases fitting TRBD1. Trimming removed 3 bases from V and 8 bases from J; junction bases left unmatched: 7. Germline CDR1 KGHSH, CDR2 LQKENI. The CDR3 runs 14 residues. The CDR3 sequence: CASSPTGDLYTIYF. The CDR3 DNA reads as TGTGCCAGCTCACCTACAGGGGATTTATACACCATATATTTT.

CDR3 loop: CASTTFLEAFF. CDR3 nucleotides: TGTGCCAGCACCACATTCCTTGAAGCTTTCTTT. This chain connects TRBV28 to TRBJ1-1, with D unclear. CDR1 and CDR2 (germline): MDHEN, SYDVKM. V was trimmed by 7 bases and J by 7 bases, leaving 10 bases between them. This CDR3 contains 11 residues.

The J gene is TRBJ1-5, the V gene TRBV28; 8 bases align to TRBD1. Germline V gene data show CDR1 as MDHEN and CDR2 as SYDVKM. V trimming: 6 bases; J trimming: 7 bases; junction bases outside the gene matches: 8. This CDR3 comprises 14 residues. The CDR3 DNA reads TGTGCCAGCAGCTTGACAGGGGCAAGGCAGCCCCAGCATTTT. Encoded protein: CASSLTGARQPQHF.

V gene TRBV10-3 combines with J gene TRBJ1-4; D remains unclear. Germline CDR1 reads ENHRY; CDR2 reads SYGVKD. Deletions cut 0 bases from V and 0 bases from J, with 8 bases between. There are 16 residues in the CDR3. The CDR3 reads CAISESPPATNEKLFF. In DNA, the CDR3 is TGTGCCATCAGTGAGTCCCCGCCGGCAACTAATGAAAAACTGTTTTTT.

Only a few counts were recorded for this clone. The V call is TRBV6-2 or TRBV6-3, the J call TRBJ2-7, with D hard to call. Trimming removed 2 bases at V and 6 bases at J, with 8 bases between. This CDR3 has 12 residues. From germline, CDR1 is MNHEY and CDR2 SVGEGT. The CDR3: CASSYEATEQYF. For the CDR3, the DNA is TGTGCCAGCAGTTACGAAGCTACCGAGCAGTACTTC.

The CDR3 DNA sequence: TGTGCCAGCAGCCCTGGGGGGACCGGGGGTTACAATGAGCAGTTCTTC. Translation: CASSPGGTGGYNEQFF. The chain has TRBV9 and TRBJ2-1; weak D call: TRBD2 (6 bases). The germline CDR1 and CDR2 sequences are SGDLS and YYNGEE. V was trimmed by 4 bases and J by 4 bases, leaving 18 bases between them. The CDR3 is 16 residues long.